What follows are 14 T cell receptor beta chains derived from one specimen sequenced in a study of blood T cells in healthy people across ages. Then a second PCR, running roughly 7 to 11 cycles, was carried out with a sample-barcoded 5' primer and a J-beta primer mix. TCRdb reprocessed the 5' RACE reads with MiXCR, giving one entry per CDR3 protein. Of under 2,000,000 distinct CDR3 sequences in the sample, about 50% were seen once. The sequenced sample consisted of blood. These receptors all stem from a woman between 40 and 55 years old in good health.

This clonotype was counted between two and nine times. The chain joins TRBV6-1 to TRBJ1-2; D may be TRBD1 (5 bases). The length of the CDR3 is 14 residues. Germline V lookup: CDR1 MNHNS, CDR2 SASEGT. The V and J ends lost 10 bases and 7 bases respectively, with 22 bases between them. The CDR3 protein is CATLGASFRAGYTF. CDR3 bases: TGTGCCACCTTAGGGGCTTCATTCAGGGCTGGCTACACCTTC.

This clonotype has a handful of counts. Germline and junction disagree at one end, which may indicate a read error. The chain links TRBV6-6 to TRBJ1-6; no reliable D call. CDR3 length equals 13 residues. Germline V gene data show CDR1 as MNHNY and CDR2 as SVGAGI (reference sequence). The CDR3 DNA reads TGTGCCAGCAGTGACTCTTTTAATTCACCCCTCCACTTT. Encoded protein: CASSDSFNSPLHF.

J is TRBJ2-5 and V is TRBV18; D is perhaps TRBD2 (6 bases). Germline V gene lookup returns CDR1 KGHSH and CDR2 LQKENI. The CDR3 is 14 amino acids. V lost 3 bases and J lost 3, with 11 bases in between. The CDR3, as DNA: TGTGCCAGCTCACCCAAGGGGACTGAAGAGACCCAGTACTTC. It codes for CASSPKGTEETQYF.

The J gene is TRBJ2-1, the V gene TRBV12-3 or TRBV12-4, with 10 positions matching TRBD2. With 6 bases clipped from V and 5 bases from J, the junction kept 19 bases outside the gene matches. This CDR3 spans 19 amino acids. In DNA, the CDR3 is TGTGCCAGCAGCCCCTCTGTCGGTAGCGGGGGGCCTCCCAACAATGAGCAGTTCTTC. Protein: CASSPSVGSGGPPNNEQFF.

V usage is TRBV3-1 and J usage is TRBJ2-1; 7 nucleotides agree with TRBD1. V dropped 0 bases and J dropped 7; count of bases not matched to a gene: 9. Germline V gene data show CDR1 as LGHDT and CDR2 as YNNKEL (reference sequence). The CDR3 extends over 16 amino acids. The CDR3 reads CASSQDNRGESNEQFF. The CDR3 bases are TGTGCCAGCAGCCAAGATAACAGGGGTGAGAGTAATGAGCAGTTCTTC.

The CDR3: CAISPAGPENYGYTF. The CDR3 DNA follows: TGTGCCATCAGTCCGGCCGGGCCGGAAAACTATGGCTACACCTTC. This chain uses TRBV10-3 with TRBJ1-2; D is unresolved. Trimming pared 5 bases from V and 2 bases from J, leaving 15 bases between. Germline V gene data show CDR1 as ENHRY and CDR2 as SYGVKD. There are 15 residues in the CDR3.

The chain recombines TRBV9 with TRBJ1-2; no clear D gene. From germline, CDR1 is SGDLS and CDR2 YYNGEE. V was cut by 2 bases and J by 3 bases, with 8 bases left in between. The CDR3 has 13 residues. The CDR3 DNA reads TGTGCCAGCAGCGTCGCAAGTTACTATGGCTACACCTTC. It is translated as CASSVASYYGYTF.

Many counts were recorded for this clonotype. The J gene is TRBJ2-7, the V gene TRBV5-6; D is possibly TRBD1 (6 bases). The germline V gene has CDR1 SGHDT and CDR2 YYEEEE. The CDR3 contains 14 residues. Trimming took 3 bases from V and 3 from J, leaving 13 bases between them. The CDR3 region has the DNA TGTGCCAGCAGCTCGACAGGAATGAGCTACGAGCAGTACTTC. Translation gives CASSSTGMSYEQYF. The variable domain in full, with the rest retrieved from reference TRBV5-6 and TRBJ2-7, is DAGVTQSPTHLIKTRGQQVTLRCSPKSGHDTVSWYQQALGQGPQFIFQYYEEEERQRGNFPDRFSGHQFPNYSSELNVNALLLGDSALYLCASSSTGMSYEQYFGPGTRLTVT.

On this clonotype: Sequence at one end of the junction differs from germline and may be a read error. The chain employs TRBV4-3 and TRBJ2-1, with 10 bases lining up with TRBD1. Germline CDR1 is LGHNA and CDR2 is YSLEER. The length of the CDR3 is 15 residues. The DNA of the CDR3 is TGCGCCAGCAGCCATGGACAGGGGGATAACAAGGAGCAGTTCTTC. It translates to CASSHGQGDNKEQFF.

J is TRBJ2-3 and V is TRBV9, with D hard to call. The V gene lost 0 bases and the J gene lost 1 base, with 6 bases spanning the gap. The CDR3 loop spans 14 amino acids. In germline, CDR1 is SGDLS, CDR2 YYNGEE. CDR3 residues: CASSVAPGTDTQYF. In nucleotides, the CDR3 is TGTGCCAGCAGCGTAGCTCCAGGCACAGATACGCAGTATTTT.

V is TRBV7-9 and J is TRBJ1-2; D is ambiguous. The CDR3 contains 16 residues. Germline CDR1 and CDR2: SEHNR and FQNEAQ (reference sequence). The V gene lost 5 bases and the J gene lost 5 bases, with 21 bases spanning the gap. For the CDR3, the DNA is TGTGCCAGCAGCCAAGACACGTCACGCACTCATTATGGCTACACCTTC. It codes for CASSQDTSRTHYGYTF. Full variable domain (remainder filled in from reference TRBV7-9 and TRBJ1-2): DTGVSQNPRHKITKRGQNVTFRCDPISEHNRLYWYRQTLGQGPEFLTYFQNEAQLEKSRLLSDRFSAERPKGSFSTLEIQRTEQGDSAMYLCASSQDTSRTHYGYTFGSGTRLTVV.

This clonotype was recorded a few times. V is TRBV27 and J is TRBJ2-5; D perhaps matches TRBD2 (7 bases). Trimming took off 5 bases at V and 1 base at J, with 20 bases between the two ends. Germline V gives CDR1 MNHEY, CDR2 SMNVEV (reference sequence). The CDR3 consists of 17 residues. The CDR3 loop reads CASSPYHREGVQETQYF. The CDR3 coding sequence is TGTGCCAGCAGTCCATACCACAGGGAGGGAGTCCAAGAGACCCAGTACTTC.

In this sample, this clonotype turned up once. V and J are TRBV20-1 and TRBJ1-5; tentative D call: TRBD1 (6 bases). This CDR3 has 15 residues. Germline CDR1 is DFQATT and CDR2 is SNEGSKA (reference sequence). V was shortened by 4 bases and J by 1 base, with 14 bases between the two germline ends. The CDR3 nucleotides are TGCAGTGCTATATGGGGGGCCGGAAGCAATCAGCCCCAGCATTTT. Encoded protein: CSAIWGAGSNQPQHF.

CDR3 loop: CAGTRAGHHTDTQYF. In DNA form, the CDR3 reads TGTGCCGGCACTCGGGCGGGGCACCACACAGATACGCAGTATTTT. This chain links TRBV7-2 with TRBJ2-3; a possible D gene is TRBD2 (6 bases). This CDR3 region has 15 residues. The ends were cut back, 11 bases at V and 2 bases at J, with 20 bases in the middle. Germline V gene data show CDR1 as SGHTA and CDR2 as FQGNSA. The entire variable domain, with the rest obtained from reference TRBV7-2 and TRBJ2-3, is as follows: GAGVSQSPSNKVTEKGKDVELRCDPISGHTALYWYRQSLGQGLEFLIYFQGNSAPDKSGLPSDRFSAERTGGSVSTLTIQRTQQEDSAVYLCAGTRAGHHTDTQYFGPGTRLTVL.